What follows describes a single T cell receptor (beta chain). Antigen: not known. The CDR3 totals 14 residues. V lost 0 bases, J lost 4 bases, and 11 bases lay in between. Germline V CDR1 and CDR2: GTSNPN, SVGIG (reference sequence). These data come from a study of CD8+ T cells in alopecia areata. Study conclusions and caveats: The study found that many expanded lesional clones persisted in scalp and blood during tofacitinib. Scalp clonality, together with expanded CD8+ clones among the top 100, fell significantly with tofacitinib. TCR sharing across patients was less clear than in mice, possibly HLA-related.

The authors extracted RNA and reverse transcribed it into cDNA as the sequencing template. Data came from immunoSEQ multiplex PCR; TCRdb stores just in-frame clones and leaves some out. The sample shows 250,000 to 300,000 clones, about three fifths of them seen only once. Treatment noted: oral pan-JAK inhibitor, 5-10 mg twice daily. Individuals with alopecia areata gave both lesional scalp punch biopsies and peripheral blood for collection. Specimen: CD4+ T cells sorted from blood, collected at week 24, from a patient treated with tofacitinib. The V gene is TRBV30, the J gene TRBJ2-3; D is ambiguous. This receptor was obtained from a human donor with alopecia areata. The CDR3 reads CAWSVLARPDTQYF. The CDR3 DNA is TGTGCCTGGAGTGTCTTAGCCAGGCCAGATACGCAGTATTTT.